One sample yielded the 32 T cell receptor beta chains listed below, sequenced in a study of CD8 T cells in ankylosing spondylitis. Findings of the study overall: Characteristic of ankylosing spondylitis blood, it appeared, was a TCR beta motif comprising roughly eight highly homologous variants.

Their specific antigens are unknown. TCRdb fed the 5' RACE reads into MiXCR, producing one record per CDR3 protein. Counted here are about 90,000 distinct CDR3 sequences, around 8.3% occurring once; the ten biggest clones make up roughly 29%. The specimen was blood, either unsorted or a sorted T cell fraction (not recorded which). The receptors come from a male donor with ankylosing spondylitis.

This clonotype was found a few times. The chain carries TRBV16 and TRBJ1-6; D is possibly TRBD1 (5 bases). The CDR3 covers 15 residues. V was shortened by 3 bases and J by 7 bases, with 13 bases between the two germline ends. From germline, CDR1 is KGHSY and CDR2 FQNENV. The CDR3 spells CASSHGQGGNSPLHF. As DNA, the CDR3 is TGTGCCAGCAGCCATGGTCAGGGAGGCAATTCACCCCTCCACTTT.

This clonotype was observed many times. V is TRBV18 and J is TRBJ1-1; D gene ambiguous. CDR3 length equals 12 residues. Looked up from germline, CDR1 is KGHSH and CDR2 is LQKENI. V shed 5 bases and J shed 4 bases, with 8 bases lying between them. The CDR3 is CASSSDPTEAFF. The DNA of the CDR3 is TGTGCCAGCTCATCGGACCCCACTGAAGCTTTCTTT.

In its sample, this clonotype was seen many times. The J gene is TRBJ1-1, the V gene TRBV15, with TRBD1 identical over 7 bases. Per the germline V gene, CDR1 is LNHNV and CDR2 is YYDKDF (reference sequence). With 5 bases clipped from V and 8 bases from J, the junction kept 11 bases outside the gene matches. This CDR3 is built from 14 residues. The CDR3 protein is CATSQTGLIPEAFF. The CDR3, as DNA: TGTGCCACCAGCCAGACAGGGCTTATACCCGAAGCTTTCTTT.

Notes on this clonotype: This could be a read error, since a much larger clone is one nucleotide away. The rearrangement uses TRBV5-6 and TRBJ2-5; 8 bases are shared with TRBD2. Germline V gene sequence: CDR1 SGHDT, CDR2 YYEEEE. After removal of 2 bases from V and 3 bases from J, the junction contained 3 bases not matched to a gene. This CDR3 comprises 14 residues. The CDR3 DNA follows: TGTGCCAGCAGCTTCGAACTAGCGGAAGAGACCCAGTACTTC. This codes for CASSFELAEETQYF.

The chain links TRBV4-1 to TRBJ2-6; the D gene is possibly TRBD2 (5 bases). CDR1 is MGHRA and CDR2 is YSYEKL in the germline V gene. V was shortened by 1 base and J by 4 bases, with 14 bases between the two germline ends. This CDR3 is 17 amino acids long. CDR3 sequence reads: CASSQGGYGLGANVLTF. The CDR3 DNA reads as TGCGCCAGCAGCCAAGGAGGGTACGGGTTAGGGGCCAACGTCCTGACTTTC.

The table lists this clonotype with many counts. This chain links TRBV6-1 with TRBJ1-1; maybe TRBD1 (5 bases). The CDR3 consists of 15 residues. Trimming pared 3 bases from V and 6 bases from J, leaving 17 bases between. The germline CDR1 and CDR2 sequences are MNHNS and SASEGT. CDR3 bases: TGTGCCAGCAGTGATGGCGGACGGGGGATCCCTGAAGCTTTCTTT. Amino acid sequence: CASSDGGRGIPEAFF.

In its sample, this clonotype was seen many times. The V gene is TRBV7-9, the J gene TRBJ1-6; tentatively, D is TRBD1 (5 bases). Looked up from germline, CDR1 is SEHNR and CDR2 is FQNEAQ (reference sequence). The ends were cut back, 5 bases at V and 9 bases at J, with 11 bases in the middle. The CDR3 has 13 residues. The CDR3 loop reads CASSASGLSPLHF. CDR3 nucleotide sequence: TGTGCCAGCAGCGCCTCAGGGCTTTCACCCCTCCACTTT.

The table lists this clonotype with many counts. CDR3 nucleotide sequence: TGCAGTGCTACCAAATTTGGCTCCTACAATGAGCAGTTCTTC. Translated, it gives CSATKFGSYNEQFF. This chain uses TRBV20-1 with TRBJ2-1; D remains ambiguous. With 4 bases removed from V and 0 bases from J, the gap between germline ends came to 10 bases. CDR1 and CDR2 from the germline V gene are DFQATT and SNEGSKA (reference sequence). This CDR3 has 14 residues.

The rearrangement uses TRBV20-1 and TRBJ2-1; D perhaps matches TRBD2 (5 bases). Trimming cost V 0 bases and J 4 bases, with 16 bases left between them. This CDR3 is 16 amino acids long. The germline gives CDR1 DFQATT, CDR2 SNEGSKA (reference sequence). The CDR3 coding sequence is TGCAGTGCTAGAGATAAAAAGAGGGAGCGATACAATGAGCAGTTCTTC. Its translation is CSARDKKRERYNEQFF.

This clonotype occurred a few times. This chain's CDR3 is CATSDFYGEAFF. CDR3 in DNA: TGTGCCACCAGTGATTTTTACGGTGAAGCTTTCTTT. The chain combines TRBV24-1 with TRBJ1-1, with D unresolved. The CDR3 is 12 amino acids. Germline V CDR1 and CDR2: KGHDR, SFDVKD. The V end lost 1 base, the J end lost 7 bases, and 6 bases lay between the germline ends.

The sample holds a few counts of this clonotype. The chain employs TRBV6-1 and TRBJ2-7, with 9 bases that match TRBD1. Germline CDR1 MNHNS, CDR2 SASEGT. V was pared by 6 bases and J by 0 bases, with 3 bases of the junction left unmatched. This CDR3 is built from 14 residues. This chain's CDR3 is CASRWTGVSYEQYV. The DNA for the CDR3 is TGTGCCAGCAGGTGGACAGGGGTCTCCTACGAGCAGTACGTC.

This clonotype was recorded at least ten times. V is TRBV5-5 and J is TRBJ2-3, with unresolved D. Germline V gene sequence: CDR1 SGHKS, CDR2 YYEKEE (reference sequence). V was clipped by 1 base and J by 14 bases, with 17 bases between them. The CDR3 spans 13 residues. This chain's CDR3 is CASSLNPTDLLYF. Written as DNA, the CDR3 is TGTGCCAGCAGCTTGAACCCTACTGATCTCCTGTATTTT. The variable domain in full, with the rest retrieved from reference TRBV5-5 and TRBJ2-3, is DAGVTQSPTHLIKTRGQQVTLRCSPISGHKSVSWYQQVLGQGPQFIFQYYEKEERGRGNFPDRFSARQFPNYSSELNVNALLLGDSALYLCASSLNPTDLLYFGPGTRLTVL.

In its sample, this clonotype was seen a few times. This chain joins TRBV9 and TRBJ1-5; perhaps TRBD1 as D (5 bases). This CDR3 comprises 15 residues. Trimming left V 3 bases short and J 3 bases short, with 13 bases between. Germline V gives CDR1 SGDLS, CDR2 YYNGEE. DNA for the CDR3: TGTGCCAGCAGCGCCGGGGGGAAGCTCAATCAGCCCCAGCATTTT. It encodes CASSAGGKLNQPQHF.

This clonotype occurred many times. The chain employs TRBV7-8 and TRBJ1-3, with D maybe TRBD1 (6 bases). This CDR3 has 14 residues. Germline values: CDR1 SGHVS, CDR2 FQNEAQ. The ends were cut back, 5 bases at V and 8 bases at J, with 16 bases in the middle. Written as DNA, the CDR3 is TGTGCCAGCAGCGAGAATGGACAGACATACACCATATATTTT. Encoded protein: CASSENGQTYTIYF. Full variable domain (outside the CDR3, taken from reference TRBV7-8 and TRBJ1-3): GAGVSQSPRYKVAKRGQDVALRCDPISGHVSLFWYQQALGQGPEFLTYFQNEAQLDKSGLPSDRFFAERPEGSVSTLKIQRTQQEDSAVYLCASSENGQTYTIYFGEGSWLTVV.

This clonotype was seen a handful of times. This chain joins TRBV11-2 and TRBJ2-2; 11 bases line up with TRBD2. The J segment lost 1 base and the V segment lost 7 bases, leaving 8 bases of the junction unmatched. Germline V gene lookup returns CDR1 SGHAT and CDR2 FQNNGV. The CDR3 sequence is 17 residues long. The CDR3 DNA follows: TGTGCCAGCACCAGCTGGCTAGCGGGAGGGAACACCGGGGAGCTGTTTTTT. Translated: CASTSWLAGGNTGELFF. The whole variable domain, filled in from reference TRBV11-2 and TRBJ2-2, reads EAGVAQSPRYKIIEKRQSVAFWCNPISGHATLYWYQQILGQGPKLLIQFQNNGVVDDSQLPKDRFSAERLKGVDSTLKIQPAKLEDSAVYLCASTSWLAGGNTGELFFGEGSRLTVL.

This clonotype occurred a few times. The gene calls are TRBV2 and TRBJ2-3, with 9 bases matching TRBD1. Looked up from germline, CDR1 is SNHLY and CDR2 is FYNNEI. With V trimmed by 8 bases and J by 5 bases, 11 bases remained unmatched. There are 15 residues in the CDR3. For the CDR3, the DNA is TGTGCCAGCGGCTTCGTGACAGGGGGGAAAGATACGCAGTATTTT. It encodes CASGFVTGGKDTQYF. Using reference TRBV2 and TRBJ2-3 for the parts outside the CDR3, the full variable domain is EPEVTQTPSHQVTQMGQEVILRCVPISNHLYFYWYRQILGQKVEFLVSFYNNEISEKSEIFDDQFSVERPDGSNFTLKIRSTKLEDSAMYFCASGFVTGGKDTQYFGPGTRLTVL.

The CDR3 loop reads CASSFGGSPSEQYF. The CDR3 region has the DNA TGTGCCAGCAGTTTTGGGGGGTCCCCCTCCGAGCAGTACTTC. The chain uses TRBV27 and TRBJ2-7; possibly TRBD2 for D (6 bases). Per germline, CDR1 MNHEY and CDR2 SMNVEV (reference sequence). The CDR3 runs 14 residues. Trimming took 3 bases from V and 6 from J, leaving 15 bases between them.

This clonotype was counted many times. The CDR3, as DNA: TGTGCCAGCAGTTTCCTTGGGGTAACAGACGAGCAGTACTTC. Protein: CASSFLGVTDEQYF. The gene calls are TRBV12-3 or TRBV12-4 and TRBJ2-7; D gene unclear. CDR3 length: 14 amino acids. V was cut by 3 bases and J by 5 bases, with 14 bases left in between.

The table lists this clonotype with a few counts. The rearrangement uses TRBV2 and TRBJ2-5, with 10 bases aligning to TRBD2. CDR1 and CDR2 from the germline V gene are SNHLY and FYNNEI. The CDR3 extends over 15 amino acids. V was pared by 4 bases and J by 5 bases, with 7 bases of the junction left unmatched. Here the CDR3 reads CASSVLAGYVETQYF. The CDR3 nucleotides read TGTGCCAGCAGTGTACTAGCGGGATATGTGGAGACCCAGTACTTC.

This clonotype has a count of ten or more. CDR3 DNA sequence: TGTGCCAGCAGCTTGGTTGGACAGGGAGGGGAGCCCCAGCATTTT. This sequence encodes CASSLVGQGGEPQHF. The chain has TRBV5-5 and TRBJ1-5; 8 positions match TRBD1. J was trimmed by 8 bases and V by 0 bases; bases with no gene match: 7. The germline V gene has CDR1 SGHKS and CDR2 YYEKEE (reference sequence). CDR3 size: 15 residues.

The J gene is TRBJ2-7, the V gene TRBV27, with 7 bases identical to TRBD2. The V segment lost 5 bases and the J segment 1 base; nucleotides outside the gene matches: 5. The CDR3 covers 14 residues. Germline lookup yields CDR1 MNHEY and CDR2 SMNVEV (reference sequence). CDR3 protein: CASSPTSVSYEQYF. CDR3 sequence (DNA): TGTGCCAGCAGTCCAACTAGCGTTTCCTACGAGCAGTACTTC.

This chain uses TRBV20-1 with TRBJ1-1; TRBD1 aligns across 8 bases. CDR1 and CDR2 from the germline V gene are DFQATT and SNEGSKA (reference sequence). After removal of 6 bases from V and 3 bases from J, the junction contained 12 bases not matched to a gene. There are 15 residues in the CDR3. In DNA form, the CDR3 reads TGCAGTGCCGAGGACAGGGAACAGGTGGACACTGAAGCTTTCTTT. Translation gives CSAEDREQVDTEAFF.

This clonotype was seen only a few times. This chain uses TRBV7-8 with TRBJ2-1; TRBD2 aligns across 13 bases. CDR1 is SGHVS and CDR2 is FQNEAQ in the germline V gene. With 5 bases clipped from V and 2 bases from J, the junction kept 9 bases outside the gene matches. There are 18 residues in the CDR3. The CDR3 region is CASSPGLAGDVTYNEQFF. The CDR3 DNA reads TGTGCCAGCAGCCCCGGACTAGCGGGAGATGTAACCTACAATGAGCAGTTCTTC.

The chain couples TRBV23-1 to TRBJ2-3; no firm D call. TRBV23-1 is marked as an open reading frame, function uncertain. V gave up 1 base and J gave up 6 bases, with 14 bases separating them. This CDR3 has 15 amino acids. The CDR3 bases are TGCGCCAGCAGTCAATACCCCCCGCACCGGGATACGCAGTATTTT. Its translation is CASSQYPPHRDTQYF.

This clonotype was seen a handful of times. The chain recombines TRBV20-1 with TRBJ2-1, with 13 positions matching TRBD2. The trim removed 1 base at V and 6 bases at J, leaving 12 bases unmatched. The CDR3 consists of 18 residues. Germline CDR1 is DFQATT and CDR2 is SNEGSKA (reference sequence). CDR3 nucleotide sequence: TGCAGTGCTAGAGGCGGCCCAGGACTAGCGGGAGCCCTCAATGAGCAGTTCTTC. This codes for CSARGGPGLAGALNEQFF.

CDR3 region: CASSNPGTENYGYTF. CDR3 nucleotide sequence: TGCGCCAGCAGCAACCCCGGGACAGAGAACTATGGCTACACCTTC. The V call is TRBV5-1, the J call TRBJ1-2; 7 nucleotides match TRBD1. The CDR3 length is 15 residues. Trimming cost V 4 bases and J 2 bases; bases outside gene matches: 8. Germline V gene data show CDR1 as SGHRS and CDR2 as YFSETQ.

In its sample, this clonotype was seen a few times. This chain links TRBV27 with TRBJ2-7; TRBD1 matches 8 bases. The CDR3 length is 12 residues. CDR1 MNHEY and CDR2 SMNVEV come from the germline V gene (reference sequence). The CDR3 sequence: CASGTGTYEQYV. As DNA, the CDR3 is TGTGCTTCCGGGACAGGAACCTACGAGCAGTACGTC.

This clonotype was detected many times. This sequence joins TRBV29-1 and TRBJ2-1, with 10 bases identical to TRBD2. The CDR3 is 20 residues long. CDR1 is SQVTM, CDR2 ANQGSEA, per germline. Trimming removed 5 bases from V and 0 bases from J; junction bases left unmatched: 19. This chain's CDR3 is CSVCPRRPGLAPSSYNEQFF. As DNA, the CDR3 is TGCAGCGTTTGCCCCAGGAGACCGGGACTAGCGCCGAGCTCCTACAATGAGCAGTTCTTC.

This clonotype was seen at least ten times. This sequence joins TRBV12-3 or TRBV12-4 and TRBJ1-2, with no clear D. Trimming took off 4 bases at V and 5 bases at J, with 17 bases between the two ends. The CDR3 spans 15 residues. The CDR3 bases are TGTGCCAGCAGTTCCCAAGTCGGGTTGGGGTATGGCTACACCTTC. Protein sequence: CASSSQVGLGYGYTF.

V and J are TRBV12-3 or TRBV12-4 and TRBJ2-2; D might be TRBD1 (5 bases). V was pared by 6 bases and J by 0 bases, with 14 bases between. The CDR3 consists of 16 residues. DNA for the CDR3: TGTGCCAGCAGCGCCTGGGTGGGGCCGAACACCGGGGAGCTGTTTTTT. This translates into CASSAWVGPNTGELFF.

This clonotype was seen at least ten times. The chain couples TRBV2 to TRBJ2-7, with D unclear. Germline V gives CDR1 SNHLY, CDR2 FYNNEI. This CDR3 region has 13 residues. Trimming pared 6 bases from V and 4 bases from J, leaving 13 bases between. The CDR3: CASRAETEYEQYF. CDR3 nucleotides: TGTGCCAGCAGAGCCGAGACTGAGTACGAGCAGTACTTC.

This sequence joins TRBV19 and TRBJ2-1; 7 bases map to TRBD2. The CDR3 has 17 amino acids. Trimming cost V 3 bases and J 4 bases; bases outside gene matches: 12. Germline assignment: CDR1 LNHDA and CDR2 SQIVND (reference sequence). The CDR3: CASSISVRAGAYNEQFF. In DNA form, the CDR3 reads TGTGCCAGTAGTATCTCCGTTCGGGCGGGAGCTTACAATGAGCAGTTCTTC.